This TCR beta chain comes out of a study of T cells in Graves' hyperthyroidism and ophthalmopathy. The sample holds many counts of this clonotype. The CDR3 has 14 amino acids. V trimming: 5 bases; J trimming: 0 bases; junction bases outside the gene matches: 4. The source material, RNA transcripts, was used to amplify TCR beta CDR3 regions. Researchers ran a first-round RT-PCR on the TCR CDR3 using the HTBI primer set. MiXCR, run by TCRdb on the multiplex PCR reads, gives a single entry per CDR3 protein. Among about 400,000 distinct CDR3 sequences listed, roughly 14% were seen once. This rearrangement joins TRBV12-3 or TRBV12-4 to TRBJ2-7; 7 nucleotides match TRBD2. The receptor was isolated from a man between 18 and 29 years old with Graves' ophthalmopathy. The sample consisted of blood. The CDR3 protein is CASSRRGVSYEQYF. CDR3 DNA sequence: TGTGCCAGCAGTAGACGGGGGGTCTCCTACGAGCAGTACTTC.